What follows are 29 T cell receptor delta chains derived from one specimen sequenced in a study of gamma-delta T cells after stem cell transplantation. TCRdb reanalysed the RT-PCR reads via CATT. The table records around 10,000 delta-chain clones, 1% to 1.5% of them present only once. Sequencing was performed on gamma-delta T cells. These receptors came from a human donor. It is not recorded whose cells these are; they may come from a transplant donor.

This clone showed up just a few times. Since a far larger clone is one base different, this is likely a read error. The same CDR3 arises from other DNA sequences in this sample as well. This chain connects TRDV2 to TRDJ1, with TRDD3 matching over 12 bases. V shed 0 bases and J 2 bases; nucleotides not matched to a gene: 9. The CDR3 has 18 residues. The germline gives CDR1 GEAIGNYY, CDR2 EKD. The CDR3 here is CACDTVPTGGYSTDKLIF. CDR3 DNA: TGTGCCTGTGACACCGTACCAACTGGGGGATACTCTACCGATAAACTCATCTTT.

This clone occurred many times. The rearrangement uses TRDV2 and TRDJ1, with D tentatively TRDD3 (9 bases). Germline V gene lookup returns CDR1 GEAIGNYY and CDR2 EKD. The CDR3 totals 22 residues. Trimming removed 0 bases at V and 0 bases at J, with 31 bases between. CDR3 nucleotide sequence: TGTGCCTGTGACACCGTGGGTCTTCCTACAACGGGGGATACTGGTAACACCGATAAACTCATCTTT. Translated, it gives CACDTVGLPTTGDTGNTDKLIF.

In this sample, this clone turned up a few times. Different DNA sequences within this sample yield the same CDR3. The CDR3 DNA reads TGTGCCTGTGACACTGCATGGGGGAGCACCGATAAACTCATCTTT. It yields the protein CACDTAWGSTDKLIF. This chain connects TRDV2 to TRDJ1; 7 bases are a match to TRDD3. Germline-derived CDR1 and CDR2 are GEAIGNYY and EKD. V lost 1 base and J lost 1; bases outside the gene matches: 5. The CDR3 has 15 residues.

This clone came up a few times. The junction does not match germline at one end; this may be a read error. V usage is TRDV2 and J usage is TRDJ2, with TRDD3 matching over 12 bases. Germline V gives CDR1 GEAIGNYY, CDR2 EKD. This CDR3 region has 17 residues. The CDR3 sequence is CACDILGDTERAAQPFF. CDR3 DNA: TGTGCCTGTGACATTCTGGGGGATACGGAGAGGGCAGCACAACCCTTCTTT.

As to this clone: Additional DNA sequences in this sample encode the identical CDR3. V gene TRDV2 combines with J gene TRDJ1, with TRDD3 identical over 13 bases. Germline V CDR1 and CDR2: GEAIGNYY, EKD. V trimming: 1 base; J trimming: 1 base; junction bases outside the gene matches: 5. CDR3 length: 17 residues. The CDR3 here is CACDTVLGDTRTDKLIF. The CDR3 DNA follows: TGTGCCTGTGACACGGTACTGGGGGATACGCGCACCGATAAACTCATCTTT.

This clone has more than one count but fewer than ten. This may be a read error, as it is one base from a much larger clone. Different DNA sequences within this sample yield the same CDR3. The chain carries TRDV2 and TRDJ3; TRDD3 agrees at 13 bases. Looked up from germline, CDR1 is GEAIGNYY and CDR2 is EKD. The CDR3 spans 23 residues. CDR3 amino acids: CACDTAGTGGYVFPSWDTRQMFF. DNA of the CDR3: TGTGCCTGTGACACCGCGGGTACTGGGGGATACGTGTTTCCCTCCTGGGACACCCGACAGATGTTCTTC.

This sequence joins TRDV2 and TRDJ1; 13 bases fit TRDD3. The ends lost 3 bases at V and 7 bases at J; junction bases unmatched: 10. The CDR3 runs 16 residues. Germline V CDR1 and CDR2: GEAIGNYY, EKD. CDR3 nucleotide sequence: TGTGCCTGTGACCCAGTACTGGGGGATACGCGGGGTAAACTCATCTTT. The encoded protein is CACDPVLGDTRGKLIF.

This clone has more than one count but fewer than ten. TCRdb's listed protein matches a much larger clone and diverges from this DNA's translation at residue 4, likely through a read error; the protein shown comes from the DNA. The V gene is TRDV2, the J gene TRDJ1; TRDD3 might be the D (6 bases). The V gene's germline CDR1 is GEAIGNYY and CDR2 EKD. The CDR3 has 16 residues. CDR3 sequence: CACNTVGDRGTDKLIF. CDR3 DNA: TGTGCCTGTAACACCGTCGGGGATCGAGGGACCGATAAACTCATCTTT.

Judged by abundance, this clone is medium-sized. This sample includes further DNA sequences coding for the same CDR3. The chain uses TRDV2 and TRDJ3; TRDD3 aligns across 7 bases. The ends lost 0 bases at V and 0 bases at J; junction bases unmatched: 10. This CDR3 is built from 20 residues. The germline CDR1 and CDR2 sequences are GEAIGNYY and EKD. The CDR3 DNA reads TGTGCCTGTGACACCGTTAGGGGGATGCAAAGCTCCTGGGACACCCGACAGATGTTTTTC. As protein: CACDTVRGMQSSWDTRQMFF.

This clone is judged medium-sized. This specimen includes other DNA sequences encoding the same CDR3. The chain's CDR3 is CACDTLTSDPTGGYRDKLIF. The CDR3 DNA is TGTGCCTGTGACACCCTCACTTCCGACCCTACTGGGGGATACAGGGATAAACTCATCTTT. The chain carries TRDV2 and TRDJ1; 12 bases are shared with TRDD3. After removal of 0 bases from V and 5 bases from J, the junction contained 18 bases not matched to a gene. CDR1 and CDR2 from the germline V gene are GEAIGNYY and EKD. The CDR3 has 20 amino acids.

This clone was found a few times. The TCRdb protein, from a much larger clone, departs from this DNA's translation at residue 4, likely by read error; the protein shown derives from the DNA. V and J are TRDV2 and TRDJ1; TRDD3 matches 10 bases. V shed 5 bases and J 3 bases; nucleotides not matched to a gene: 8. Germline CDR1 and CDR2: GEAIGNYY and EKD. The CDR3 is 15 residues long. The CDR3 region has the DNA TGTGCCTGTGGCGTACTGGGGGATGCCCCCGATAAACTCATCTTT. Protein: CACGVLGDAPDKLIF.

Remarks on this clone: Only one base separates this from a far larger clonotype, so it likely reflects a read error. Other DNA variants within this sample encode the same CDR3. This chain links TRDV2 with TRDJ2; possibly TRDD3 for D (5 bases). The CDR3 spans 17 residues. Germline CDR1 is GEAIGNYY and CDR2 is EKD. The CDR3, as DNA: TGTGCCTGTGACACCGTAGAGGGGGTACACTTGACGGCACAACTCTTCTTT. Its protein is CACDTVEGVHLTAQLFF.

This clone has only a few counts. TCRdb's protein for this DNA is that of a much larger clone and differs from the translation at residue 5, likely a read error; the protein shown is the DNA translation. The chain joins TRDV2 to TRDJ3; perhaps TRDD3 as D (6 bases). Germline V gives CDR1 GEAIGNYY, CDR2 EKD. The CDR3 covers 19 residues. Trimming shortened V by 2 bases and J by 1 base, and 17 bases separated the two germline ends. For the CDR3, the DNA is TGTGCCTGTGACATGTCTGGGGCCTCCCCATCCTGGGACACCCGACAGATGTTTTTC. Translation: CACDMSGASPSWDTRQMFF.

This clone occurred a few times. With a far larger clone one base away, a read error is the likely cause. The sample contains more than one DNA sequence encoding this CDR3. V gene TRDV2 combines with J gene TRDJ1; TRDD3 matches at 13 bases. CDR1 GEAIGNYY and CDR2 EKD come from the germline V gene. The CDR3 length is 23 residues. The CDR3 bases are TGTGCCTGTGACCCAGTACTGGGGGATACGCGTGATTCTAGCGGAATGTACACCGATAAACTCATCTTC. It yields the protein CACDPVLGDTRDSSGMYTDKLIF.

This clone occurred a few times. TCRdb records a much larger clone's protein for this DNA, with a difference at residue 13 that likely arises from a read error; the protein given is the translation of the DNA. The chain uses TRDV2 and TRDJ1; TRDD3 aligns across 11 bases. The CDR3 totals 15 residues. Germline V gene sequence: CDR1 GEAIGNYY, CDR2 EKD. For the CDR3, the DNA is TGTGCCTGTGACACAATGGGGGATACGAACGATAAACCCATCTTT. The encoded protein is CACDTMGDTNDKPIF.

This clone has at least ten counts. This chain uses TRDV2 with TRDJ1; TRDD3 matches at 8 bases. The CDR3 spans 19 residues. V lost 0 bases, J lost 2 bases, and 16 bases stayed unmatched. Germline values: CDR1 GEAIGNYY, CDR2 EKD. CDR3 sequence: CACDTVAGGAALSTDKLIF. The CDR3 DNA follows: TGTGCCTGTGACACCGTTGCTGGGGGAGCCGCTCTGAGTACCGATAAACTCATCTTT.

The chain couples TRDV2 to TRDJ1; TRDD3 matches 11 bases. CDR1 is GEAIGNYY and CDR2 is EKD in the germline V gene. The V and J ends lost 1 base and 0 bases, in that order; junction bases with no gene match: 9. This CDR3 contains 18 residues. The CDR3 bases are TGTGCCTGTGACACGGTACTGGGGGATAGGAGGAACACCGATAAACTCATCTTT. Translation: CACDTVLGDRRNTDKLIF.

This clone was counted a few times. TCRdb attributes to this sequence the protein of a much larger clone, which differs from the DNA translation at residue 7; a read error is likely, and the protein displayed is translated from the DNA. This chain links TRDV2 with TRDJ1; D is unclear. The CDR3 is 14 residues long. CDR1 and CDR2 (germline): GEAIGNYY, EKD. V lost 1 base and J 4 bases, leaving 12 bases between the germline ends. Here the CDR3 reads CACDTLEVFDKLIF. CDR3 nucleotides: TGTGCCTGTGACACGCTGGAAGTCTTCGATAAACTCATCTTT.

This clone occurred a few times. A read error may explain this, as a much larger clone is one base away. The sample has other DNA sequences that encode this CDR3 too. V and J are TRDV2 and TRDJ3; D might be TRDD3 (6 bases). This CDR3 comprises 20 residues. V lost 3 bases and J 0 bases, leaving 20 bases between the germline ends. Looked up from germline, CDR1 is GEAIGNYY and CDR2 is EKD. CDR3 residues: CACDVTTGGPSSWDTRQMFF. The DNA for the CDR3 is TGTGCCTGTGACGTAACGACCGGGGGACCGAGCTCCTGGGACACCCGACAGATGTTTTTC.

Notes on this clone: TCRdb's entry gives the protein of a much larger clone, which mismatches this DNA's translation at residue 5, likely from a read error; the protein reported here is translated from the DNA. This rearrangement joins TRDV2 to TRDJ2; perhaps TRDD3 as D (5 bases). CDR1 is GEAIGNYY and CDR2 is EKD in the germline V gene. The CDR3 contains 15 residues. Trimming removed 2 bases at V and 2 bases at J, with 11 bases between. The CDR3 loop is CACDSLGELTAQLFF. The CDR3 nucleotides are TGTGCCTGTGACAGCCTGGGAGAGTTGACAGCACAACTCTTCTTT.

This clone was recorded many times. The CDR3 spells CACDTVGGYADTDKLIF. The CDR3 bases are TGTGCCTGTGACACCGTAGGGGGATACGCGGACACCGATAAACTCATCTTT. J is TRDJ1 and V is TRDV2, with 10 bases aligning to TRDD3. Trimming at V came to 0 bases and at J to 0 bases, leaving 6 bases not matched to a gene. The CDR3 is made up of 17 amino acids. Germline V CDR1 and CDR2: GEAIGNYY, EKD.

This clone appeared a few times. The chain uses TRDV2 and TRDJ1; TRDD3 matches at 12 bases. V was pared by 1 base and J by 3 bases, with 29 bases of the junction left unmatched. The length of the CDR3 is 24 residues. Germline loops: CDR1 GEAIGNYY, CDR2 EKD. The CDR3: CACDTWSNPVLGDTRPGVADKLIF. The CDR3 DNA is TGTGCCTGTGACACGTGGTCCAATCCCGTACTGGGGGATACAAGGCCAGGTGTGGCCGATAAACTCATCTTT.

This clone is classed as large. Other DNA sequences within the sample encode an identical CDR3. CDR3 in amino acids: CACDTLGISPDKLIF. CDR3 DNA sequence: TGTGCCTGTGACACCCTGGGGATATCCCCCGATAAACTCATCTTT. This chain uses TRDV2 with TRDJ1; the match to TRDD3 covers 7 bases. The CDR3 extends over 15 amino acids. The V segment lost 0 bases and the J segment 3 bases; nucleotides outside the gene matches: 6. Germline lookup yields CDR1 GEAIGNYY and CDR2 EKD.

About this clone itself: A read error likely explains why the TCRdb protein, taken from a much larger clone, differs from this DNA's translation at residue 6; the protein shown is translated from the DNA. The chain is built from TRDV2 and TRDJ1, with D unclear. Per the germline V gene, CDR1 is GEAIGNYY and CDR2 is EKD. This CDR3 is 18 amino acids long. The V gene lost 3 bases and the J gene lost 0 bases, with 22 bases spanning the gap. CDR3 sequence reads: CACDPPGAQGPHTDKLIF. The CDR3 DNA is TGTGCCTGTGACCCCCCCGGAGCCCAAGGACCCCACACCGATAAACTCATCTTT.

At least ten counts were recorded for this clone. Other DNA variants within this sample encode the same CDR3. The chain's CDR3 is CACDTLLGANTDKLIF. The CDR3 bases are TGTGCCTGTGACACCCTACTGGGGGCCAACACCGATAAACTCATCTTT. V gene TRDV2 combines with J gene TRDJ1, with 8 bases that match TRDD3. The CDR3 sequence is 16 residues long. V dropped 0 bases and J dropped 0; count of bases not matched to a gene: 5. Per germline, CDR1 GEAIGNYY and CDR2 EKD.

This clone was seen a few times. TCRdb assigns this DNA the protein of a much larger clone, which departs from its translation at residue 3; this likely reflects a read error, and the protein shown comes from translating the DNA. The J gene is TRDJ1, the V gene TRDV2, with TRDD3 as a possible D gene (5 bases). Germline V gene lookup returns CDR1 GEAIGNYY and CDR2 EKD. The CDR3 runs to 16 residues. The CDR3 region is CARDLLGHNHTDKLIF. As DNA, the CDR3 is TGTGCCCGTGATCTTCTGGGCCACAATCACACCGATAAACTCATCTTT.

Remarks on this clone: This likely stems from a read error, as it lies one base from a far larger clone. Other nucleotide sequences in the sample specify the same CDR3. This chain uses TRDV2 with TRDJ3; D is undetermined. The CDR3 sequence is 18 residues long. V was trimmed by 4 bases and J by 3 bases, leaving 18 bases between them. Looked up from germline, CDR1 is GEAIGNYY and CDR2 is EKD. The CDR3 nucleotides are TGTGCCTGTGATACCGTGCGGAGTAGGGACTGGGACACCCGACAGATGTTTTTC. Amino acids: CACDTVRSRDWDTRQMFF.

This clone has more than one count but fewer than ten. One end of the junction does not line up with germline, which may come from a read error. The chain recombines TRDV2 with TRDJ1; 7 bases match TRDD3. The germline V gene has CDR1 GEAIGNYY and CDR2 EKD. This CDR3 is built from 15 residues. CDR3 amino acids: CACDMVLGRTDKLIF. The CDR3 DNA reads as TGTGCCTGCGACATGGTACTGGGGAGGACCGATAAACTCATCTTT.

Concerning this clone itself: A much larger clone differs from this one at a single base, so this may be a read error. The chain has TRDV2 and TRDJ3; TRDD3 matches at 12 bases. Germline V gene lookup returns CDR1 GEAIGNYY and CDR2 EKD. The junction had 11 bases not matched to a gene; V was cut back by 0 bases and J by 0 bases. The CDR3 consists of 22 residues. CDR3 in DNA: TGTGCCTGTGACACCGTACTGGGGGATACCCCGAATAGCTCCTGGGACACCCGACAGATGTTTTTC. Protein product: CACDTVLGDTPNSSWDTRQMFF.